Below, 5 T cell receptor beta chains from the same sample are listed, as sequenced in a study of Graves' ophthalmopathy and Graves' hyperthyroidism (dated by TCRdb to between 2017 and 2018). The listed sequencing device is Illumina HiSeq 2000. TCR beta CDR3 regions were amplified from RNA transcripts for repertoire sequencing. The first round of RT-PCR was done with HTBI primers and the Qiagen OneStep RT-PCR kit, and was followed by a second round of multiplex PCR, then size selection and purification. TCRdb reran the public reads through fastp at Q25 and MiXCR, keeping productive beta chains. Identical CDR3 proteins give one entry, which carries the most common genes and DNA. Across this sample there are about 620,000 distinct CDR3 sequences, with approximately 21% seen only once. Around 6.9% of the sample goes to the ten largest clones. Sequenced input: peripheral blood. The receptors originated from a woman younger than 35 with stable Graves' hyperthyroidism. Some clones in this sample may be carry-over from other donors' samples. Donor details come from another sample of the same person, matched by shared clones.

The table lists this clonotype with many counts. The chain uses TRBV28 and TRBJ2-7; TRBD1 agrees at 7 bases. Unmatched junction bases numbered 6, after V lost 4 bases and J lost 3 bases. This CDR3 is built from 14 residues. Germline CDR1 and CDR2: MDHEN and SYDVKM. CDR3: CASSWYRDSYEQYF. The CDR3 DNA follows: TGTGCCAGCAGTTGGTACCGGGACAGCTACGAGCAGTACTTC.

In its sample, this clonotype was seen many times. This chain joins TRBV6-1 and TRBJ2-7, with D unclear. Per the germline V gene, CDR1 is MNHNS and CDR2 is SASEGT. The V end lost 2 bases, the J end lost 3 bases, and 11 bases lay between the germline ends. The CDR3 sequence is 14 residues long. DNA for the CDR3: TGTGCCAGCAGTGAACACAGTGATTACTACGAGCAGTACTTC. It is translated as CASSEHSDYYEQYF.

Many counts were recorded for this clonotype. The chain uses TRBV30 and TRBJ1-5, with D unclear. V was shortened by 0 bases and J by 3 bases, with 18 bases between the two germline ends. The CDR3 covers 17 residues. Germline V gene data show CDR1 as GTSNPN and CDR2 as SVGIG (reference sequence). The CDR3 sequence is CAWSVPEGRRLNQPQHF. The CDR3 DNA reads TGTGCCTGGAGTGTACCTGAAGGGAGGAGGCTCAATCAGCCCCAGCATTTT.

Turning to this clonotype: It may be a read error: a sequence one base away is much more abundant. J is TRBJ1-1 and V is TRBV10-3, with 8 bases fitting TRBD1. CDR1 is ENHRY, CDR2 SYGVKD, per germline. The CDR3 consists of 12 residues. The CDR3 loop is CAISLQDREACF. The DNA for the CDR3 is TGTGCCATCAGTCTCCAGGACAGGGAAGCTTGCTTT.

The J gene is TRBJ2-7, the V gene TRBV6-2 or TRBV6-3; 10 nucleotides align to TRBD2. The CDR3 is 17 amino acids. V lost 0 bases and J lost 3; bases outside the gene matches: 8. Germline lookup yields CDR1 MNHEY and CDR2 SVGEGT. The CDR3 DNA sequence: TGTGCCAGCAGTTACTCCATCGTCACTAGCGGGGACTACGAGCAGTACTTC. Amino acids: CASSYSIVTSGDYEQYF.